The following is a T cell receptor beta chain sequence with its context. Its antigen is currently unknown. Repertoires were generated with immunoSEQ multiplex PCR, while TCRdb's copy carries only in-frame clones and drops some. Counted here are some 150,000 clones, 88% occurring once; the ten biggest clones make up roughly 2.9%. The V and J ends lost 0 bases and 2 bases, in that order; junction bases with no gene match: 13. CDR1 is LGHNA, CDR2 YSLEER, per germline. The CDR3 length is 19 residues. These data are taken from a study of T cell responses to AZD1222 COVID-19 vaccine. The study, taken as a whole, reports: Seropositivity was recorded at baseline in only six AZD1222 recipients. A mostly white British donor set with more females was recruited, and clonal diversity was possibly underestimated.

The receptor was isolated from an adult in good health. The sample was peripheral blood, taken on day 0 of AZD1222 vaccination. The J gene is TRBJ1-3, the V gene TRBV4-3, with 7 positions matching TRBD1. This CDR3 reads CASSQESGRQGGPGNTIYF. CDR3 bases: TGCGCCAGCAGCCAAGAAAGCGGGAGGCAGGGGGGTCCTGGAAACACCATATATTTT.